The next 22 T cell receptor beta chains were all read from a single sample in a study of cytomegalovirus exposure and HLA in healthy donors. Sequenced by immunoSEQ multiplex PCR; TCRdb stores in-frame clones only, minus some. In the table there are some 170,000 clones, 86% of which are singletons. The sequenced material came from PBMCs. Receptors originate from a woman younger than 45 in good health and CMV-seronegative.

This chain uses TRBV19 with TRBJ1-5; D may be TRBD1 (5 bases). CDR1 LNHDA and CDR2 SQIVND come from the germline V gene (reference sequence). This CDR3 region has 13 residues. The V end lost 9 bases, the J end lost 0 bases, and 9 bases lay between the germline ends. As DNA, the CDR3 is TGTGCCAGCCGGGGGTATAGCAATCAGCCCCAGCATTTT. It translates to CASRGYSNQPQHF.

The V gene is TRBV9, the J gene TRBJ2-1, with 7 nucleotides matching TRBD2. The germline V gene has CDR1 SGDLS and CDR2 YYNGEE. The CDR3 extends over 14 amino acids. The trim removed 3 bases at V and 5 bases at J, leaving 5 bases unmatched. This CDR3 reads CASSAGLPHNEQFF. In DNA form, the CDR3 reads TGTGCCAGCAGCGCGGGACTACCCCACAATGAGCAGTTCTTC.

The chain joins TRBV6-6 to TRBJ1-2; D gene unclear. V lost 3 bases and J 6 bases, leaving 11 bases between the germline ends. This CDR3 is 13 amino acids long. The germline V gene encodes CDR1 MNHNY and CDR2 SVGAGI (reference sequence). CDR3 sequence: CASSYSAGHGYTF. The CDR3 nucleotides read TGTGCCAGCAGTTATTCGGCAGGCCATGGCTACACCTTC.

The CDR3 reads CASRSSGRSREQYF. The CDR3, as DNA: TGTGCCAGCAGATCTAGCGGGAGATCTCGCGAGCAGTACTTC. This chain links TRBV27 with TRBJ2-7, with 10 nucleotides matching TRBD2. Germline trimming cut 6 bases from V and 6 bases from J; bases unmatched to any gene: 8. Germline loops: CDR1 MNHEY, CDR2 SMNVEV (reference sequence). The CDR3 has 14 residues.

The chain carries TRBV25-1 and TRBJ2-7; 8 positions agree with TRBD1. V shed 6 bases and J 2 bases; nucleotides not matched to a gene: 3. The CDR3 extends over 13 amino acids. CDR1 and CDR2 from the germline V gene are MGHDK and SYGVNS. In nucleotides, the CDR3 is TGTGCCAGCAGGCCGGGACAGGCCTACGAGCAGTACTTC. This gives the protein CASRPGQAYEQYF.

This clone was picked up one time. The CDR3 nucleotides are TGTGCCAGCAGCACGGAACAGGGGGCTTCCGAGCAGTACTTC. It yields the protein CASSTEQGASEQYF. This chain links TRBV7-6 with TRBJ2-7, with 9 bases lining up with TRBD1. V shed 5 bases and J 6 bases; nucleotides not matched to a gene: 8. CDR1 SGHVS and CDR2 FNYEAQ come from the germline V gene. The CDR3 consists of 14 residues.

The rearrangement links TRBV6-1 to TRBJ1-2; possible D gene TRBD1, 5 bases. Germline V gene sequence: CDR1 MNHNS, CDR2 SASEGT. The CDR3 consists of 14 residues. V shed 1 base and J shed 8 bases, with 14 bases lying between them. The CDR3 protein is CASSEVSGFVGYTF. The CDR3 nucleotides read TGTGCCAGCAGTGAAGTGTCAGGGTTTGTCGGCTACACCTTC.

CDR3 region: CASSLQRAGDEAFF. The CDR3 nucleotides are TGTGCCAGCAGTTTGCAGAGGGCCGGAGATGAAGCTTTCTTT. This chain uses TRBV27 with TRBJ1-1; no clear D. V was pared by 3 bases and J by 7 bases, with 15 bases between. Germline V gene lookup returns CDR1 MNHEY and CDR2 SMNVEV (reference sequence). The CDR3 covers 14 residues.

The chain uses TRBV5-1 and TRBJ2-1; D gene unclear. CDR1 and CDR2 from the germline V gene are SGHRS and YFSETQ. With 0 bases removed from V and 7 bases from J, the gap between germline ends came to 8 bases. The CDR3 has 13 amino acids. DNA of the CDR3: TGCGCCAGCAGCTTGGTCTTGGAAAATGAGCAGTTCTTC. It yields the protein CASSLVLENEQFF.

The rearrangement links TRBV4-1 to TRBJ2-3, with D unresolved. The CDR3 contains 16 residues. V was pared by 4 bases and J by 1 base, with 15 bases between. The germline V gene encodes CDR1 MGHRA and CDR2 YSYEKL. The CDR3 DNA is TGCGCCAGCAGCCCTCAGTGGGCTCGACGCACAGATACGCAGTATTTT. Its protein product is CASSPQWARRTDTQYF.

The chain couples TRBV6-7 to TRBJ1-1; 7 nucleotides match TRBD1. Being an ORF, TRBV6-7 has a function that is uncertain. The CDR3 runs to 18 residues. The V gene end was trimmed by 0 bases and the J gene end by 3 bases; junction bases not matched to a gene: 13. CDR3 in DNA: TGTGCCAGCAGTTACTCTATAGGAGGGGGCCCGAGGGACACTGAAGCTTTCTTT. Its protein product is CASSYSIGGGPRDTEAFF.

The V call is TRBV29-1, the J call TRBJ1-5, with 8 positions matching TRBD1. Unmatched junction bases numbered 5, after V lost 0 bases and J lost 4 bases. The CDR3 runs to 15 residues. Germline V gene sequence: CDR1 SQVTM, CDR2 ANQGSEA. The CDR3 region is CSVEEGTGKNQPQHF. Written as DNA, the CDR3 is TGCAGCGTTGAAGAGGGGACAGGAAAAAATCAGCCCCAGCATTTT. Looking up the rest from reference TRBV29-1 and TRBJ1-5 gives the full variable domain: SAVISQKPSRDICQRGTSLTIQCQVDSQVTMMFWYRQQPGQSLTLIATANQGSEATYESGFVIDKFPISRPNLTFSTLTVSNMSPEDSSIYLCSVEEGTGKNQPQHFGDGTRLSIL.

A remark on this clone: A much larger clone lies a single base off, so this may be a read error. The genes are TRBV6-1 and TRBJ1-4; TRBD1 aligns across 9 bases. In germline, CDR1 is MNHNS, CDR2 SASEGT. The J segment lost 7 bases and the V segment lost 1 base, leaving 7 bases of the junction unmatched. CDR3 length: 16 amino acids. The CDR3 DNA is TGTGCCAGCAGTGAAGTGGCCGGGACAGGGAGTGAAAAACTGTTTTTT. Translating it yields CASSEVAGTGSEKLFF.

This sequence joins TRBV30 and TRBJ2-3; TRBD2 might be the D (8 bases). The CDR3 runs to 12 residues. Germline V gene lookup returns CDR1 GTSNPN and CDR2 SVGIG (reference sequence). Deletions cut 6 bases from V and 4 bases from J, with 11 bases between. The CDR3 region has the DNA TGTGCCTGTAGCGGGACAGCAGATACGCAGTATTTT. It translates to CACSGTADTQYF.

The J gene is TRBJ2-1, the V gene TRBV7-6; no clear D gene. This CDR3 region has 11 residues. V was pared by 5 bases and J by 4 bases, with 3 bases between. The germline V gene has CDR1 SGHVS and CDR2 FNYEAQ. The CDR3 is CASSNYNEQFF. The CDR3 DNA reads as TGTGCCAGCAGCAATTACAATGAGCAGTTCTTC.

This sequence joins TRBV7-7 and TRBJ2-5, with 10 bases identical to TRBD2. Germline assignment: CDR1 SSHAT and CDR2 FNYEAQ (reference sequence). V lost 5 bases and J lost 4; bases outside the gene matches: 10. This CDR3 has 16 amino acids. CDR3 DNA: TGTGCCAGCAGCGCCCAACTAGCGGGGAGAGGAGAGACCCAGTACTTC. Translation: CASSAQLAGRGETQYF.

The rearrangement uses TRBV5-1 and TRBJ2-6, with TRBD1 matching over 11 bases. There are 18 residues in the CDR3. CDR1 SGHRS and CDR2 YFSETQ come from the germline V gene. With V trimmed by 3 bases and J by 0 bases, 5 bases remained unmatched. CDR3 in amino acids: CASSSGQGATSGANVLTF. In nucleotides, the CDR3 is TGCGCCAGCAGCTCAGGACAGGGGGCAACCTCTGGGGCCAACGTCCTGACTTTC.

This clone has a count of ten or more. The CDR3 DNA reads as TGTGCCAGCAGAGCAGGCTCCGGAAACACCATATATTTT. Translated: CASRAGSGNTIYF. The genes are TRBV7-8 and TRBJ1-3; D unresolved. With 6 bases removed from V and 4 bases from J, the gap between germline ends came to 10 bases. CDR3 length equals 13 residues. In germline, CDR1 is SGHVS, CDR2 FQNEAQ.

The chain recombines TRBV6-1 with TRBJ1-2; the match to TRBD1 covers 11 bases. The CDR3 is 14 amino acids. CDR1 MNHNS and CDR2 SASEGT come from the germline V gene. The ends lost 10 bases at V and 5 bases at J; junction bases unmatched: 9. The CDR3 region is CAITGTGGLYGYTF. In DNA, the CDR3 is TGTGCCATTACCGGGACAGGGGGTTTGTATGGCTACACCTTC.

Notes on this clone: A read error may produce the germline difference seen at one junction end. The chain joins TRBV20-1 to TRBJ2-5; 7 nucleotides match TRBD2. The CDR3 is 11 residues long. CDR1 DFQATT and CDR2 SNEGSKA come from the germline V gene (reference sequence). DNA of the CDR3: TGCAGTTCTAGCGGCCAAGAGACCCAGTACTTC. Translation: CSSSGQETQYF.

This sequence joins TRBV9 and TRBJ1-4; D gene unclear. V lost 4 bases and J 5 bases, leaving 12 bases between the germline ends. The V gene's germline CDR1 is SGDLS and CDR2 YYNGEE. There are 14 residues in the CDR3. This CDR3 reads CASSPDRWNEKLFF. Written as DNA, the CDR3 is TGTGCCAGCAGCCCTGACCGGTGGAATGAAAAACTGTTTTTT.

This chain connects TRBV27 to TRBJ1-4; possibly TRBD1 for D (5 bases). The ends were cut back, 4 bases at V and 3 bases at J, with 9 bases in the middle. CDR3 length equals 14 residues. Germline V gene sequence: CDR1 MNHEY, CDR2 SMNVEV (reference sequence). CDR3 protein: CASSSTVPNEKLFF. In nucleotides, the CDR3 is TGTGCCAGCAGTTCGACAGTTCCTAATGAAAAACTGTTTTTT.